Listed below are T cell receptor beta chains from one sample, sequenced in a study of human T cells and chemical hapten exposure. TCRdb re-derived calls from the RACE reads in MiXCR, one entry per CDR3 protein. This table holds around 75,000 distinct CDR3 sequences, 10% to 15% found once. The sequencing here drew on whole blood, taken in connection with sensitization to the hapten diphenylcyclopropenone (DPC). These receptors were collected from an older woman with alopecia areata. Some clones in this sample may be carry-over from other donors' samples. Both conserved end residues are part of each CDR3. Fields, in order: D gene, J gene, clone size, V gene, CDR3 protein, CDR3 DNA. D genes are given only for firm matches. Clone size appears in some rows only: once, few, many, or a class for an expanded clone.

>.|TRBJ1-5|many|TRBV6-2/TRBV6-3
CASSLRQGNQPQHF
TGTGCCAGCAGCCTGAGGCAGGGGAATCAGCCCCAGCATTTT
>.|TRBJ2-3|many|TRBV12-3/TRBV12-4
CASSLDQGRADTQYF
TGTGCCAGCAGTTTAGACCAGGGTCGGGCAGATACGCAGTATTTT
>.|TRBJ2-7|few|TRBV7-6
CASSPTDGSRREQYF
TGTGCCAGCAGCCCCACGGACGGGAGCCGGAGAGAGCAGTACTTC
>.|TRBJ1-4|many|TRBV2
CASSEERQGGNEKLFF
TGTGCCAGCAGTGAAGAGCGGCAGGGAGGGAATGAAAAACTGTTTTTT
>.|TRBJ2-7|many|TRBV28
CASTGSYEQYF
TGTGCCAGCACTGGGAGCTACGAGCAGTACTTC
>.|TRBJ2-3|few|TRBV7-8
CASSFLDIPTDTQYF
TGTGCCAGCAGCTTTCTCGACATCCCCACAGATACGCAGTATTTT
>.|TRBJ2-5|few|TRBV18
CASSPPTGGETQYF
TGTGCCAGCTCACCCCCGACAGGAGGAGAGACCCAGTACTTC
>.|TRBJ2-1|many|TRBV13
CASSSRRGVGGLTYNEQFF
TGTGCCAGCAGCTCAAGGCGTGGTGTCGGGGGCCTTACCTACAATGAGCAGTTCTTC
>.|TRBJ1-2|many|TRBV12-3/TRBV12-4
CASSPGGRDGYTF
TGTGCCAGCAGTCCCGGGGGGAGAGATGGCTACACCTTC
>.|TRBJ1-1|many|TRBV4-1
CASSQPGTEAFF
TGCGCCAGCAGCCAACCGGGGACTGAAGCTTTCTTT
>.|TRBJ1-4|many|TRBV6-6
CASSSSGFEEKLFF
TGTGCCAGCAGTTCTTCAGGGTTTGAGGAAAAACTGTTTTTT
>.|TRBJ2-7|.|TRBV3-1
CASSQRHGGEEYEQYF
TGTGCCAGCAGCCAACGGCACGGGGGTGAGGAATACGAGCAGTACTTC
>.|TRBJ1-3|many|TRBV15
CATSGVKGGLGNTIYF
TGTGCCACCAGCGGGGTGAAGGGGGGTCTCGGAAACACCATATATTTT
>.|TRBJ2-5|many|TRBV20-1
CSARYRGGQETQYF
TGCAGTGCTAGATACAGGGGGGGACAAGAGACCCAGTACTTC
>.|TRBJ1-1|.|TRBV7-2
CASSLVPRGAAFF
TGTGCCAGCAGCTTAGTTCCGAGGGGAGCAGCTTTCTTT
>TRBD1|TRBJ2-1|many|TRBV9
CASSLGTGGFSYNEQFF
TGTGCCAGCAGCTTAGGGACAGGGGGTTTCTCCTACAATGAGCAGTTCTTC
>.|TRBJ2-2|few|TRBV10-3
CAIRDENTGELFF
TGTGCCATCAGGGATGAGAACACCGGGGAGCTGTTTTTT
>TRBD2|TRBJ2-1|many|TRBV7-6
CASSLYASGGRSEQFF
TGTGCCAGCAGCCTCTACGCTAGCGGGGGACGGAGTGAGCAGTTCTTC
>TRBD2|TRBJ2-7|many|TRBV12-3/TRBV12-4
CASSLRLAGGLVYEQYF
TGTGCCAGCAGTCTCCGACTAGCGGGGGGGCTTGTGTACGAGCAGTACTTC
>.|TRBJ1-4|few|TRBV7-9
CASSFRVDEKLFF
TGTGCCAGCAGCTTTAGGGTGGATGAAAAACTGTTTTTT
>.|TRBJ2-3|many|TRBV6-6
CASRTGVDSPLGF
TGTGCCAGCAGAACGGGCGTGGACTCCCCCCTTGGTTTT
>TRBD2|TRBJ2-5|.|TRBV12-5
CASGSGRATQYF
TGTGCTAGTGGCTCCGGGAGGGCGACCCAGTACTTC
>TRBD1|TRBJ2-1|.|TRBV19
CASTDREGVHNEQFF
TGTGCCAGTACGGACAGGGAAGGGGTCCACAATGAGCAGTTCTTC
>.|TRBJ2-3|.|TRBV30
CAWSVLGAADTQYF
TGTGCCTGGAGTGTACTCGGGGCAGCTGATACGCAGTATTTT
>TRBD2|TRBJ2-3|.|TRBV4-2
CASSLSASGGVTDTQYF
TGTGCCAGCAGCCTCTCAGCTAGCGGGGGAGTAACAGATACGCAGTATTTT
>.|TRBJ1-1|many|TRBV5-6
CASSPWGTEAFF
TGTGCCAGCAGCCCCTGGGGCACTGAAGCTTTCTTT
>.|TRBJ1-1|few|TRBV6-5
CASSYSNRDTEAFF
TGTGCCAGCAGTTACTCGAACAGGGACACTGAAGCTTTCTTT
>TRBD1|TRBJ2-1|few|TRBV7-6
CASSLIQDRGSGEQFF
TGTGCCAGCAGCTTAATTCAGGACAGGGGTAGCGGTGAGCAGTTCTTC
>TRBD1|TRBJ1-5|many|TRBV6-5
CASGQAAGGNQPQHF
TGTGCCAGCGGACAGGCGGCCGGTGGCAATCAGCCCCAGCATTTT
>.|TRBJ2-3|few|TRBV15
CATSYGQTRDTQYF
TGTGCCACCAGCTACGGACAGACGAGAGATACGCAGTATTTT
>TRBD2|TRBJ2-3|.|TRBV9
CASSVAGGSWDTQYF
TGTGCCAGCAGCGTAGCGGGGGGGAGCTGGGATACGCAGTATTTT
>.|TRBJ2-3|.|TRBV9
CASSVTEGTFRGDTQYF
TGTGCCAGCAGCGTAACCGAAGGGACTTTCCGGGGAGATACGCAGTATTTT
>.|TRBJ1-1|.|TRBV6-6
CASTDSQTNTEAFF
TGTGCCAGCACCGACAGCCAAACGAACACTGAAGCTTTCTTT
>.|TRBJ2-5|.|TRBV28
CASRGLVTTQYF
TGTGCCAGCCGGGGCCTTGTGACCACCCAGTACTTC
>.|TRBJ1-2|.|TRBV12-3/TRBV12-4
CASSPHLSGFSVDGYTF
TGTGCCAGCAGTCCCCACCTATCAGGTTTTTCGGTGGATGGCTACACCTTC
>.|TRBJ2-5|many|TRBV7-2
CASSSQGSQETQYF
TGTGCCAGCAGCTCCCAAGGGTCCCAAGAGACCCAGTACTTC
>.|TRBJ2-1|many|TRBV20-1
CSVNEQFF
TGCAGCGTTAATGAGCAGTTCTTC
>.|TRBJ1-1|many|TRBV29-1
CSVEGMSGAFF
TGCAGCGTTGAGGGGATGTCTGGGGCTTTCTTT
>TRBD1|TRBJ1-5|.|TRBV6-5
CASSLTGQGYQPQHF
TGTGCCAGCAGTCTCACGGGACAGGGTTATCAGCCCCAGCATTTT
>.|TRBJ1-2|.|TRBV20-1
CSARVSGGALYGYTF
TGCAGTGCTAGAGTCTCTGGCGGCGCCCTATATGGCTACACCTTC
>TRBD1|TRBJ2-2|.|TRBV7-3
CASSDGTAQTGELFF
TGTGCCAGCAGCGACGGGACAGCTCAGACCGGGGAGCTGTTTTTT
>.|TRBJ2-2|many|TRBV2
CASTTTGDGELFF
TGTGCCAGCACCACTACGGGGGACGGGGAGCTGTTTTTT
>.|TRBJ1-2|.|TRBV24-1
CATSPRPPRDGYTF
TGTGCCACCAGCCCGAGGCCCCCAAGGGATGGCTACACCTTC
>.|TRBJ2-7|.|TRBV9
CASSPTPRTDYEQYF
TGTGCCAGCAGCCCCACCCCCCGGACAGATTACGAGCAGTACTTC
>TRBD1|TRBJ1-1|many|TRBV27
CASSLTTPGTGTNTEAFF
TGTGCCAGCAGTTTAACCACTCCTGGGACAGGGACGAACACTGAAGCTTTCTTT
>TRBD1|TRBJ2-7|.|TRBV28
CASRRLGTGEGEQYF
TGTGCCAGCAGGCGCCTAGGGACAGGGGAAGGAGAGCAGTACTTC
>.|TRBJ1-2|many|TRBV6-2/TRBV6-3
CASSQENYGYTF
TGTGCCAGCAGTCAAGAGAACTATGGCTACACCTTC
>TRBD1|TRBJ1-5|many|TRBV19
CASSKVQGHSNQPQHF
TGTGCCAGTAGTAAAGTACAGGGGCATAGCAATCAGCCCCAGCATTTT
>.|TRBJ1-1|many|TRBV5-1
CASSFLGGSTEAFF
TGCGCCAGCAGCTTTCTGGGTGGAAGCACTGAAGCTTTCTTT
>TRBD1|TRBJ1-3|few|TRBV4-1
CASSQGARGRGNTIYF
TGCGCCAGCAGCCAAGGGGCCAGGGGGAGAGGAAACACCATATATTTT